The following is a T cell receptor (beta chain) sequence with its context. What it recognizes is unknown. The CDR3 has 11 residues. CDR1 and CDR2 from the germline V gene are DFQATT and SNEGSKA (reference sequence). V lost 2 bases to trimming and J lost 11 bases, with 13 bases between them. The sample belongs to a study of cytomegalovirus exposure and HLA in healthy donors. Vbeta (60) and Jbeta (13) primers were used in the PCR. Method: immunoSEQ multiplex PCR; TCRdb's copy keeps in-frame clones and lacks some. The sample carries about 110,000 clones, approximately 79% recorded once. Notes on the study in general: A later examination showed that TCR association rates differed by HLA locus, with DRB1 most and HLA-C fewest. A later analysis linked a missense DCLRE1C variant to TCR beta V- and J-gene trimming. HLA allele associations emerged for about 16,000 TCR beta sequences in a later analysis, at 0.05 false discovery rate.

The clonotype originates from a man in his thirties or forties in good health and CMV-seropositive. V and J are TRBV20-1 and TRBJ2-7; D possibly corresponds to TRBD1 (5 bases). Sequencing used PBMCs. CDR3 residues: CSARTGNQEYF. CDR3 in DNA: TGCAGTGCTAGAACAGGAAACCAGGAGTACTTC.